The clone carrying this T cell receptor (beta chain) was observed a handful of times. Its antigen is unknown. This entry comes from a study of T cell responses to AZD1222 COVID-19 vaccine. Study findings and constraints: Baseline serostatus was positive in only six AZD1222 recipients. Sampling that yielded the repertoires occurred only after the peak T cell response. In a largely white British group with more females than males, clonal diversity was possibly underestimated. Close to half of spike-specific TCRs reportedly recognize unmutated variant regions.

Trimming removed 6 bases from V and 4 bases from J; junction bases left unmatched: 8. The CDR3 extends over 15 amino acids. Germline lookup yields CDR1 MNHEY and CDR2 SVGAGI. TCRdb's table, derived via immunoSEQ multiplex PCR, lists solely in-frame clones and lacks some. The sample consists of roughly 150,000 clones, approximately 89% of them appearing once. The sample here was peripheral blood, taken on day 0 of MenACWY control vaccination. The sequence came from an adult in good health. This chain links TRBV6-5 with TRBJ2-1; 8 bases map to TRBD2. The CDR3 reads CASRGLGLAYNEQFF. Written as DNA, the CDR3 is TGTGCCAGCAGGGGATTAGGACTAGCTTACAATGAGCAGTTCTTC.